The next 10 T cell receptor beta chains were all read from a single sample in a study of T cells in women clearing cervical HPV infection (dated by TCRdb to the late 2010s). Receptor amplification or capture employed the immunoSEQ multiplex PCR assay. In its TCRdb copy, this immuneACCESS table keeps in-frame sequences only and misses some clones. Where compared with another copy, unresolved V genes explain less than half of these, and the others have no known cause. The sample's table lists a count of about 28,000 clones. The top ten clonotypes cover roughly 8% of the sample. Sequenced material: blood buffy coat. All receptors derive from a woman between 18 and 69 years old with a cervical HPV16 infection that either progressed to CIN3+ or cleared (not recorded which).

Measured by frequency, this clone is medium-sized. Read sequence stops 3 residues before the CDR3 end, and the germline J gene provides the missing end. This sequence joins TRBV7-2 and TRBJ2-7; no reliable D call. In germline, CDR1 is SGHTA, CDR2 FQGNSA. Trimming took 2 bases from V and 3 from J, leaving 11 bases between them. The CDR3 has 14 amino acids. The CDR3 loop reads CASSLKQYSYEQYF. Incomplete CDR3 DNA: TGTGCCAGCAGCTTAAAACAGTATAGCTACGAG.

As concerns this clone: The CDR3 end lies 3 residues beyond the end of the read and is filled in from the germline J gene. The genes are TRBV7-2 and TRBJ2-4; 11 bases fit TRBD1. CDR1 and CDR2 from the germline V gene are SGHTA and FQGNSA. The CDR3 runs to 14 residues. This CDR3 is CASSLDRGRRGQYF. CDR3 DNA, as far as it was read: TGTGCCAGCAGCTTGGACAGGGGGCGCCGGGGT.

In regard to this clone: The DNA ends 3 residues before the CDR3 does, and the rest of the CDR3 is filled in from the germline J gene. This chain uses TRBV2 with TRBJ2-5, with TRBD2 matching over 10 bases. The CDR3 consists of 15 residues. The ends lost 5 bases at V and 2 bases at J; junction bases unmatched: 5. Germline CDR1 SNHLY, CDR2 FYNNEI. CDR3 residues: CASSRIAGGQETQYF. CDR3 bases read: TGTGCCAGCAGTAGGATAGCGGGGGGTCAAGAGACC.

Worth noting for this clone: Sequencing ends 3 residues short of the CDR3 end; the germline J gene provides the rest. The V call is TRBV2, the J call TRBJ1-6, with D possibly matching TRBD1 (6 bases). This CDR3 is built from 14 residues. V was clipped by 6 bases and J by 6 bases, with 12 bases between them. Germline V gives CDR1 SNHLY, CDR2 FYNNEI. Partial CDR3 DNA: TGTGCCAGCAGGACCGGGGGGCGTAATTCACCC. Translation gives CASRTGGRNSP. The full CDR3 is CASRTGGRNSPLHF.

Concerning this clone: The read finishes 3 residues shy of the CDR3 end, and the germline J gene is used to complete it. V is TRBV6-1 and J is TRBJ2-1; 9 bases agree with TRBD1. Germline CDR1 is MNHNS and CDR2 is SASEGT. V gave up 4 bases and J gave up 8 bases; unmatched junction bases: 12. The length of the CDR3 is 16 residues. CDR3 DNA, as far as it was read: TGTGCCAGCAGTGTCCCTCGGGACAGGGAGTACGATGAG. It is translated as CASSVPRDREYDE. The CDR3 reads in full as CASSVPRDREYDEQFF.

Comments on this clone: The read ends 3 residues before the CDR3 terminus; that terminus is restored from the germline J gene. The chain uses TRBV18 and TRBJ2-2, with TRBD2 identical over 12 bases. Germline-derived CDR1 and CDR2 are KGHSH and LQKENI. The J segment lost 1 base and the V segment lost 0 bases, leaving 6 bases of the junction unmatched. This CDR3 is 19 amino acids long. CDR3 sequence: CASSPPLLAGGLNTGELFF. CDR3 DNA, as far as it was read: TGTGCCAGCTCACCACCGTTGCTAGCGGGGGGGCTGAACACCGGGGAG.

On this clone: The read is 3 residues too short to cover the CDR3 end, so that end is filled in from the germline J gene. The chain has TRBV6-1 and TRBJ1-4; a weak D match, TRBD1 (5 bases). Trimming removed 2 bases from V and 0 bases from J, with 13 bases in between. The CDR3 has 17 amino acids. Germline CDR1 MNHNS, CDR2 SASEGT. The covered CDR3 bases are TGTGCCAGCAGTGAACGGAGGGGAGGATCAACTAATGAAAAA. It codes for CASSERRGGSTNEK. Given in full, the CDR3 is CASSERRGGSTNEKLFF.

As to this clone: Read data end 3 residues before the CDR3 end; the end is taken from the germline J gene. The chain joins TRBV7-2 to TRBJ1-1; 8 bases fit TRBD1. Germline assignment: CDR1 SGHTA and CDR2 FQGNSA. This CDR3 has 15 amino acids. J was trimmed by 0 bases and V by 3 bases; bases with no gene match: 3. CDR3 amino acids: CASSFRQGMNTEAFF. Partial CDR3 DNA: TGTGCCAGCAGCTTCCGACAGGGGATGAACACTGAA.

Details on this clone: The DNA ends 3 residues before the CDR3 does, and the rest of the CDR3 is filled in from the germline J gene. The rearrangement links TRBV2 to TRBJ2-6; D is perhaps TRBD1 (5 bases). This CDR3 spans 16 amino acids. Deletions cut 3 bases from V and 0 bases from J, with 9 bases between. Looked up from germline, CDR1 is SNHLY and CDR2 is FYNNEI. Partial CDR3 DNA: TGTGCCAGCAGTGACAGGGCGATCTCTGGGGCCAACGTC. Translating it yields CASSDRAISGANV. The full CDR3 protein is CASSDRAISGANVLTF.

A note on this clone: The DNA ends 3 residues before the CDR3 does, and the rest of the CDR3 is filled in from the germline J gene. The genes are TRBV7-9 and TRBJ1-2, with 10 bases fitting TRBD1. Unmatched junction bases numbered 7, after V lost 2 bases and J lost 7 bases. Germline V gene sequence: CDR1 SEHNR, CDR2 FQNEAQ (reference sequence). The CDR3 has 15 amino acids. The CDR3 DNA, read in part, is TGTGCCAGCAGCTTATCCCGACAGGGGGCGCGTGGC. Protein: CASSLSRQGARG. The CDR3 reads in full as CASSLSRQGARGYTF.